The 5 T cell receptor beta chains below were found in one sample sequenced in a study of shared clonotypes between healthy human individuals. Terminally differentiated effector memory CD45RA+ cells were left out of the naive CD8 fraction, which was CD45RO-negative and positively selected for CCR7. Libraries were prepared by immunoSEQ multiplex PCR; TCRdb keeps only in-frame clonotypes and omits some of them. The sample lists some 1,900,000 clones; about 95% were seen once. The specimen was naive CD8+ T cells sorted from blood. The source is a man in his late teens or twenties in good health.

V and J are TRBV28 and TRBJ1-5, with 8 bases matching TRBD1. The ends lost 6 bases at V and 0 bases at J; junction bases unmatched: 7. Germline CDR1 MDHEN, CDR2 SYDVKM. The CDR3 runs 16 residues. CDR3 sequence (DNA): TGTGCCAGCAGCCCCAGGGGGCCTTATAGCAATCAGCCCCAGCATTTT. It encodes CASSPRGPYSNQPQHF.

This chain joins TRBV25-1 and TRBJ2-3, with D uncertain. This CDR3 contains 13 residues. V dropped 3 bases and J dropped 0 bases, with 4 bases sitting between them. CDR1 and CDR2 (germline): MGHDK, SYGVNS. The CDR3 here is CASSEPSTDTQYF. CDR3 DNA: TGTGCCAGCAGTGAGCCCAGCACAGATACGCAGTATTTT.

This chain connects TRBV15 to TRBJ2-7; D not resolved. The CDR3 consists of 14 residues. Per the germline V gene, CDR1 is LNHNV and CDR2 is YYDKDF (reference sequence). The ends were cut back, 5 bases at V and 2 bases at J, with 13 bases in the middle. CDR3 sequence: CATSALTTAYEQYF. The DNA for the CDR3 is TGTGCCACCAGCGCCTTGACCACTGCCTACGAGCAGTACTTC.

The chain links TRBV11-2 to TRBJ2-3, with D unclear. This CDR3 is 14 amino acids long. Trimming stripped 5 bases from V and 3 bases from J, with 12 bases between. Per the germline V gene, CDR1 is SGHAT and CDR2 is FQNNGV. CDR3 sequence (DNA): TGTGCCAGCAGCGACTCGCAACTAACAGATACGCAGTATTTT. Translating gives CASSDSQLTDTQYF.

The rearrangement links TRBV5-4 to TRBJ2-2, with 11 positions matching TRBD2. CDR3 length: 17 residues. V was pared by 4 bases and J by 4 bases, with 9 bases of the junction left unmatched. Germline CDR1 reads SGHNT; CDR2 reads YYREEE (reference sequence). CDR3 bases: TGTGCCAGCAGCGCACGACTAGCGGGAATATCCACCGGGGAGCTGTTTTTT. Amino acid sequence: CASSARLAGISTGELFF.